This entry lists 30 T cell receptor beta chains sequenced from one sample in a study of blood T cells in healthy people across ages. A second PCR of 7 to 11 cycles used a sample-barcoded 5' primer and a J-beta primer mix. TCRdb re-analysed the 5' RACE reads in MiXCR, keeping a single row per CDR3 protein. The sample has about 1.7 million distinct CDR3 sequences, under 30% seen once. Sequences were obtained from blood. The receptors shown here come from a woman in her twenties or thirties in good health.

This clonotype was seen once. The chain couples TRBV18 to TRBJ1-4; D may be TRBD1 (5 bases). This CDR3 has 15 amino acids. Germline values: CDR1 KGHSH, CDR2 LQKENI. V was cut by 3 bases and J by 5 bases, with 13 bases left in between. The CDR3 loop reads CASSPNPQGNEKLFF. The CDR3 bases are TGTGCCAGCTCACCGAACCCGCAGGGAAATGAAAAACTGTTTTTT.

This clonotype has only a few counts. The chain carries TRBV20-1 and TRBJ2-4; TRBD1 agrees at 7 bases. The V gene end was trimmed by 6 bases and the J gene end by 6 bases; junction bases not matched to a gene: 8. Germline-derived CDR1 and CDR2 are DFQATT and SNEGSKA (reference sequence). This CDR3 has 13 amino acids. For the CDR3, the DNA is TGCAGTGCCCCCGGGACAGAGAGAAACATTCAGTACTTC. It specifies CSAPGTERNIQYF.

This clonotype appeared a few times. The chain links TRBV5-1 to TRBJ1-2; D uncertain. Per germline, CDR1 SGHRS and CDR2 YFSETQ. CDR3 size: 16 residues. Trimming shortened V by 4 bases and J by 3 bases, and 19 bases separated the two germline ends. The CDR3 loop is CASSSGPTRQYYGYTF. Here the CDR3 DNA reads TGCGCCAGCAGCAGCGGACCGACCCGGCAGTACTATGGCTACACCTTC.

This clonotype was seen more than once but under ten times. The chain couples TRBV10-3 to TRBJ2-1; D may be TRBD2 (5 bases). CDR1 is ENHRY and CDR2 is SYGVKD in the germline V gene. This CDR3 is 13 amino acids long. V lost 7 bases, J lost 3 bases, and 10 bases lay in between. The DNA of the CDR3 is TGTGCCATCAATGGTGGGAGCTACAATGAGCAGTTCTTC. Translating gives CAINGGSYNEQFF.

A few counts support this clonotype. The chain has TRBV7-9 and TRBJ2-5; 7 nucleotides match TRBD2. Germline V gene sequence: CDR1 SEHNR, CDR2 FQNEAQ (reference sequence). This CDR3 contains 16 residues. The trim removed 4 bases at V and 3 bases at J, leaving 11 bases unmatched. The CDR3 DNA follows: TGTGCCAGCAGCTCCCCAGTAAGGGGAGGGGAAGAGACCCAGTACTTC. It translates to CASSSPVRGGEETQYF.

This clonotype came up a few times. The chain combines TRBV29-1 with TRBJ2-7, with TRBD1 identical over 9 bases. V lost 6 bases and J lost 0; bases outside the gene matches: 12. The germline V gene has CDR1 SQVTM and CDR2 ANQGSEA. The CDR3 consists of 16 residues. CDR3 DNA sequence: TGCAGCGTCCAGGACAGGGGCCCAGAGACCTCCTACGAGCAGTACTTC. Its translation is CSVQDRGPETSYEQYF.

This clonotype was recorded a few times. J is TRBJ2-3 and V is TRBV20-1, with D possibly matching TRBD1 (6 bases). Germline V gene data show CDR1 as DFQATT and CDR2 as SNEGSKA (reference sequence). The V and J ends lost 0 bases and 5 bases respectively, with 18 bases between them. The CDR3 runs to 16 residues. The CDR3 protein is CSARESPGLGQDTQYF. The CDR3 DNA is TGCAGTGCTAGAGAATCCCCCGGACTGGGACAAGATACGCAGTATTTT.

This sequence joins TRBV5-1 and TRBJ1-2, with 9 bases that match TRBD1. The V and J ends lost 0 bases and 5 bases, in that order; junction bases with no gene match: 5. This CDR3 has 15 amino acids. CDR1 SGHRS and CDR2 YFSETQ come from the germline V gene. CDR3 sequence reads: CASSLDTGGAYGYTF. The CDR3 DNA sequence: TGCGCCAGCAGCTTGGATACAGGGGGCGCTTATGGCTACACCTTC.

This clonotype has only a few counts. The chain recombines TRBV20-1 with TRBJ2-3; D is undetermined. Trimming left V 2 bases short and J 2 bases short, with 17 bases between. CDR3 length: 16 residues. The germline V gene has CDR1 DFQATT and CDR2 SNEGSKA (reference sequence). Here the CDR3 reads CSARLGSIPITDTQYF. The DNA of the CDR3 is TGCAGTGCTAGACTGGGTAGTATCCCGATCACAGATACGCAGTATTTT.

This clonotype has only a few counts. The chain employs TRBV5-1 and TRBJ2-1, with no clear D. V lost 1 base and J lost 15, with 11 bases in between. The germline CDR1 and CDR2 sequences are SGHRS and YFSETQ. The CDR3 contains 11 residues. DNA for the CDR3: TGCGCCAGCAGCTTGTTAAACGCCTGGTTCTTC. Translation: CASSLLNAWFF.

The V call is TRBV7-9, the J call TRBJ2-7; no definite D call. The V gene's germline CDR1 is SEHNR and CDR2 FQNEAQ (reference sequence). The CDR3 runs to 13 residues. V shed 2 bases and J shed 3 bases, with 8 bases lying between them. The CDR3 bases are TGTGCCAGCAGCTTACGGAACAGCTACGAGCAGTACTTC. This codes for CASSLRNSYEQYF.

The chain combines TRBV6-5 with TRBJ2-7; 8 bases fit TRBD1. This CDR3 region has 15 residues. Germline CDR1 and CDR2: MNHEY and SVGAGI. J lost 2 bases, V lost 2 bases, and 5 bases had no gene match. The CDR3 here is CASSYRRQGTYEQYF. The DNA of the CDR3 is TGTGCCAGCAGTTACAGGAGACAGGGGACCTACGAGCAGTACTTC.

The chain is built from TRBV5-1 and TRBJ2-6; TRBD1 agrees at 12 bases. The CDR3 runs to 17 residues. V lost 7 bases, J lost 1 base, and 6 bases stayed unmatched. Per the germline V gene, CDR1 is SGHRS and CDR2 is YFSETQ. The CDR3 loop is CASSGTGGPSGANVLTF. Written as DNA, the CDR3 is TGCGCCAGCTCGGGGACAGGGGGCCCGTCTGGGGCCAACGTCCTGACTTTC.

V usage is TRBV25-1 and J usage is TRBJ1-2; D possibly corresponds to TRBD1 (6 bases). Germline V CDR1 and CDR2: MGHDK, SYGVNS. The V end was cut by 1 base, the J end by 5 bases, with 11 bases between. CDR3 length: 14 residues. CDR3 in DNA: TGTGCCAGCAGTGAATGGACAGCCCAGTATGGCTACACCTTC. Protein: CASSEWTAQYGYTF.

Many counts were recorded for this clonotype. The rearrangement joins TRBV7-9 to TRBJ2-7; D unresolved. V was cut by 0 bases and J by 0 bases, with 9 bases left in between. Per germline, CDR1 SEHNR and CDR2 FQNEAQ (reference sequence). There are 15 residues in the CDR3. CDR3 region: CASSLAPTVSYEQYF. CDR3 coding DNA: TGTGCCAGCAGCTTAGCCCCTACTGTCTCCTACGAGCAGTACTTC.

The chain recombines TRBV5-5 with TRBJ1-1; D might be TRBD1 (6 bases). Germline V gives CDR1 SGHKS, CDR2 YYEKEE (reference sequence). Between the trimmed V and J ends, which lost 4 bases and 4 bases, there was a span of 17 bases. The CDR3 covers 15 residues. CDR3 bases: TGTGCCAGCAGCAAGGGGTGGGGGGCAGGCACTGAAGCTTTCTTT. The encoded protein is CASSKGWGAGTEAFF. The whole variable domain, filled in from reference TRBV5-5 and TRBJ1-1, reads DAGVTQSPTHLIKTRGQQVTLRCSPISGHKSVSWYQQVLGQGPQFIFQYYEKEERGRGNFPDRFSARQFPNYSSELNVNALLLGDSALYLCASSKGWGAGTEAFFGQGTRLTVV.

This clonotype was recorded at least ten times. This chain uses TRBV7-6 with TRBJ2-1; the D gene is possibly TRBD2 (6 bases). This CDR3 spans 15 amino acids. The germline V and J ends were trimmed by 0 bases and 4 bases, with 10 bases remaining between them. Germline CDR1 reads SGHVS; CDR2 reads FNYEAQ. The CDR3 DNA follows: TGTGCCAGCAGCTTAGCCGGGGGATTTTACAATGAGCAGTTCTTC. Residues: CASSLAGGFYNEQFF.

This clonotype has only a few counts. The V call is TRBV20-1, the J call TRBJ2-5; D ambiguous. Trimming pared 2 bases from V and 2 bases from J, leaving 9 bases between. Looked up from germline, CDR1 is DFQATT and CDR2 is SNEGSKA (reference sequence). The CDR3 is 13 amino acids. The CDR3 sequence is CSARILDQETQYF. CDR3 bases: TGCAGTGCTAGAATCCTGGATCAAGAGACCCAGTACTTC.

This clonotype was observed a single time. V and J are TRBV27 and TRBJ1-2; no reliable D call. Trimming pared 5 bases from V and 13 bases from J, leaving 17 bases between. From germline, CDR1 is MNHEY and CDR2 SMNVEV (reference sequence). The CDR3 covers 12 residues. CDR3 nucleotide sequence: TGTGCCAGCAGTCCATCGGGCCGGAATGGCACCTTC. It yields the protein CASSPSGRNGTF.

CDR3 sequence: CASRDSGADTQYF. As DNA, the CDR3 is TGTGCCAGCCGGGACAGTGGCGCAGATACGCAGTATTTT. This chain joins TRBV27 and TRBJ2-3; 7 positions match TRBD1. Germline CDR1 and CDR2: MNHEY and SMNVEV (reference sequence). This CDR3 comprises 13 residues. Trimming cost V 8 bases and J 4 bases; bases outside gene matches: 6.

The count of this clonotype is one. The genes are TRBV2 and TRBJ2-1; D not certain. The CDR3 loop spans 11 amino acids. From germline, CDR1 is SNHLY and CDR2 FYNNEI. V shed 0 bases and J shed 13 bases, with 7 bases lying between them. For the CDR3, the DNA is TGTGCCAGCAGTGAAGCGCGGACCCAGTTCTTC. This encodes CASSEARTQFF. Variable domain in full (rest from reference TRBV2 and TRBJ2-1): EPEVTQTPSHQVTQMGQEVILRCVPISNHLYFYWYRQILGQKVEFLVSFYNNEISEKSEIFDDQFSVERPDGSNFTLKIRSTKLEDSAMYFCASSEARTQFFGPGTRLTVL.

This clonotype was detected a few times. J is TRBJ2-7 and V is TRBV29-1, with TRBD1 as a possible D gene (6 bases). Germline assignment: CDR1 SQVTM and CDR2 ANQGSEA. V lost 7 bases and J lost 3, with 10 bases in between. The CDR3 is made up of 11 amino acids. The CDR3 DNA is TGCAGCGCTGGGGGCGGCTACGAGCAGTACTTC. Amino acid sequence: CSAGGGYEQYF.

The rearrangement joins TRBV7-6 to TRBJ2-2; TRBD1 aligns across 8 bases. The V segment lost 5 bases and the J segment 4 bases; nucleotides outside the gene matches: 9. CDR3 length: 16 residues. Per the germline V gene, CDR1 is SGHVS and CDR2 is FNYEAQ. Here the CDR3 DNA reads TGTGCCAGCAGCCCAGAAACGACAGGGGCCACCGGGGAGCTGTTTTTT. Its protein product is CASSPETTGATGELFF.

The genes are TRBV12-3 or TRBV12-4 and TRBJ1-1; D remains ambiguous. V was pared by 4 bases and J by 10 bases, with 13 bases between. The CDR3 contains 12 residues. The CDR3 DNA reads as TGTGCCAGCAGTTCATCCCGGTCGGCAGCTTTCTTT. Its protein product is CASSSSRSAAFF.

This clonotype was seen repeatedly, ten times or more. V and J are TRBV15 and TRBJ2-7; D possibly corresponds to TRBD1 (5 bases). In germline, CDR1 is LNHNV, CDR2 YYDKDF (reference sequence). V was trimmed by 0 bases and J by 3 bases, leaving 12 bases between them. This CDR3 has 15 amino acids. CDR3 sequence reads: CATSREGSGNYEQYF. The CDR3 DNA reads as TGTGCCACCAGCAGAGAGGGGTCAGGGAACTACGAGCAGTACTTC.

This clonotype was detected ten times or more. V is TRBV29-1 and J is TRBJ1-6; TRBD1 agrees at 8 bases. The V and J ends lost 7 bases and 8 bases, in that order; junction bases with no gene match: 7. CDR3 length equals 13 residues. The V gene's germline CDR1 is SQVTM and CDR2 ANQGSEA. The CDR3 loop reads CSASTGEYSPLHF. The CDR3 DNA reads TGCAGCGCCTCGACAGGGGAGTATTCACCCCTCCACTTT.

The chain has TRBV29-1 and TRBJ2-2; 7 nucleotides match TRBD1. CDR1 is SQVTM and CDR2 is ANQGSEA in the germline V gene. V was pared by 4 bases and J by 3 bases, with 5 bases of the junction left unmatched. The CDR3 consists of 14 residues. The CDR3 loop reads CSVGGGPYTGELFF. For the CDR3, the DNA is TGCAGCGTTGGAGGGGGCCCGTACACCGGGGAGCTGTTTTTT.

The chain carries TRBV9 and TRBJ1-1; D unresolved. Germline lookup yields CDR1 SGDLS and CDR2 YYNGEE. Trimming pared 4 bases from V and 6 bases from J, leaving 19 bases between. The CDR3 totals 15 residues. CDR3: CASSSKAEGRPEAFF. In nucleotides, the CDR3 is TGTGCCAGCAGCTCTAAAGCGGAAGGGAGACCTGAAGCTTTCTTT. Using reference TRBV9 and TRBJ1-1 for the parts outside the CDR3, the full variable domain is DSGVTQTPKHLITATGQRVTLRCSPRSGDLSVYWYQQSLDQGLQFLIQYYNGEERAKGNILERFSAQQFPDLHSELNLSSLELGDSALYFCASSSKAEGRPEAFFGQGTRLTVV.

This clonotype was detected only a few times. The junction does not match germline at one end; this may be a read error. The chain recombines TRBV28 with TRBJ1-4; D is ambiguous. The germline V gene encodes CDR1 MDHEN and CDR2 SYDVKM. This CDR3 has 11 residues. Here the CDR3 DNA reads TGTGCCAGCAGCACTACTGAAAAACTGTTTTTT. This gives the protein CASSTTEKLFF.

The chain couples TRBV5-1 to TRBJ2-7; 8 nucleotides align to TRBD2. CDR1 SGHRS and CDR2 YFSETQ come from the germline V gene. V was clipped by 4 bases and J by 5 bases; unmatched bases: 14. The CDR3 has 16 amino acids. The CDR3 coding sequence is TGCGCCAGCAGCGCCACTTCGGGGGGGTACATGGACGAGCAGTACTTC. This encodes CASSATSGGYMDEQYF.